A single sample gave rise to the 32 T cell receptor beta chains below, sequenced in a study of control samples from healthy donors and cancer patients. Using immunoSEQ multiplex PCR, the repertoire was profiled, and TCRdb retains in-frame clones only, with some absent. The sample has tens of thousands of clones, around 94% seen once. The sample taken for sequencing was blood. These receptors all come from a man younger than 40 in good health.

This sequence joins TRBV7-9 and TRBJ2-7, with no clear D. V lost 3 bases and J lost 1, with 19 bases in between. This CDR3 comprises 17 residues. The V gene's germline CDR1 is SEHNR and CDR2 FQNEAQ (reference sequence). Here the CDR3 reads CASSFFPPAGPSYEQYF. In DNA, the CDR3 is TGTGCCAGCAGCTTCTTCCCCCCGGCAGGCCCTTCCTACGAGCAGTACTTC.

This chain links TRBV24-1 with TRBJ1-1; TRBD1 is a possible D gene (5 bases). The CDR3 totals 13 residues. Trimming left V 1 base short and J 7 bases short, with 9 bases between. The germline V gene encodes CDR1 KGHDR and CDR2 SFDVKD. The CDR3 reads CATSDFRDGEAFF. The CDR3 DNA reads TGTGCCACCAGTGATTTCAGGGATGGTGAAGCTTTCTTT.

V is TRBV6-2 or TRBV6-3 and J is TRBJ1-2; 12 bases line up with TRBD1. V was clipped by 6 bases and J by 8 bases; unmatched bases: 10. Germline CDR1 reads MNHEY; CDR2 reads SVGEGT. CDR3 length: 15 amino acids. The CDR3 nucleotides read TGTGCCAGCAGCTATCCGGGACAGGGGGCGCGGGGCTACACCTTC. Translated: CASSYPGQGARGYTF.

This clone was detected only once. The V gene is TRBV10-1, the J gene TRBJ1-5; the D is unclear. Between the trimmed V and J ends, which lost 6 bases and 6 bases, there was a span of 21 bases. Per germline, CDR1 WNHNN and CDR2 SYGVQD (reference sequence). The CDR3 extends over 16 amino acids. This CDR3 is CASRTVMVVSRQPQHF. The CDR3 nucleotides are TGCGCCAGCAGAACAGTGATGGTGGTTAGTCGTCAGCCCCAGCATTTT.

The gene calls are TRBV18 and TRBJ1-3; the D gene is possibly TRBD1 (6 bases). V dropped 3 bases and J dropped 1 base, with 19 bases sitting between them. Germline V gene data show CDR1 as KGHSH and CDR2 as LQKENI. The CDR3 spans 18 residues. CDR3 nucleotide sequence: TGTGCCAGCTCACCTGCTGTGATCGGACAGAGGTCTGGAAACACCATATATTTT. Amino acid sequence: CASSPAVIGQRSGNTIYF.

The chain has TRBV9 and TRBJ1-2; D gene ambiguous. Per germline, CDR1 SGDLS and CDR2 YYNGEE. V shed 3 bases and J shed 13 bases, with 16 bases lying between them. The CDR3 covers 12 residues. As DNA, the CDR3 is TGTGCCAGCAGCGGCCTTACAACTTCTCTCACCTTC. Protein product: CASSGLTTSLTF.

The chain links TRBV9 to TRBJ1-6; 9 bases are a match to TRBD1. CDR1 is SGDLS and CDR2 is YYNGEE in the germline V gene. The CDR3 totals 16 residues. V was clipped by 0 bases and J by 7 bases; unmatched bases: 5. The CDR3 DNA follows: TGTGCCAGCAGCGTAGGACAGGGGGGGGCAAATTCACCCCTCCACTTT. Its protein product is CASSVGQGGANSPLHF.

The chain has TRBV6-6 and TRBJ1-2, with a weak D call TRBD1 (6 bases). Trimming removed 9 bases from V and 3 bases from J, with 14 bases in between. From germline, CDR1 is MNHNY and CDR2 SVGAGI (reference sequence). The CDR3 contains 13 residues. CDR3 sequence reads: CASRQESHYGYTF. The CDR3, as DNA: TGTGCCAGTCGACAGGAGTCCCACTATGGCTACACCTTC.

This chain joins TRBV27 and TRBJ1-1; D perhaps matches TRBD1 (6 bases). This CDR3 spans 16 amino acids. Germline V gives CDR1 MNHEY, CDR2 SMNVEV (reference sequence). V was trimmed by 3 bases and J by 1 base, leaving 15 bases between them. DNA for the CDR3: TGTGCCAGCAGTTTCCCGAGACAGGAAGGGAACACTGAAGCTTTCTTT. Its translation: CASSFPRQEGNTEAFF.

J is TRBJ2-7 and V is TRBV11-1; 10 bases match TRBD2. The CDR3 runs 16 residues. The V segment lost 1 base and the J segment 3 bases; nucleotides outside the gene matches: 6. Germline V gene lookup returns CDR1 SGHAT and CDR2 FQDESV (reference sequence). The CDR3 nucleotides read TGTGCCAGCAGCTTAGATGCTGCTAGCGGGGGCTACGAGCAGTACTTC. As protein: CASSLDAASGGYEQYF.

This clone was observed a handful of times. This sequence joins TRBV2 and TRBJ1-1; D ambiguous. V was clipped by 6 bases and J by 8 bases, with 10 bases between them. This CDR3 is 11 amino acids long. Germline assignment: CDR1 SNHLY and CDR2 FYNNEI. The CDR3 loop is CASSQSAEAFF. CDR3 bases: TGTGCCAGCAGCCAGTCGGCCGAAGCTTTCTTT.

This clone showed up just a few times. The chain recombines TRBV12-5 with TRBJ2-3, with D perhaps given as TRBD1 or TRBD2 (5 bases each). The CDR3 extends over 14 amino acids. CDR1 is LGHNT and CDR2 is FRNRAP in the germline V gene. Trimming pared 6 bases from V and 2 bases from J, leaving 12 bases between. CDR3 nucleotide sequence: TGTGCTAGTGGGATGGGACGGGTCACAGATACGCAGTATTTT. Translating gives CASGMGRVTDTQYF.

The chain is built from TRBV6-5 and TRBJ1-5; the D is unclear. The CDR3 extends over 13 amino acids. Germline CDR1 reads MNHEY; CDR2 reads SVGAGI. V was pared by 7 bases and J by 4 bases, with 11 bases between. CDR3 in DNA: TGTGCCAGCAAGGGCGGGGTTAATCAGCCCCAGCATTTT. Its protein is CASKGGVNQPQHF.

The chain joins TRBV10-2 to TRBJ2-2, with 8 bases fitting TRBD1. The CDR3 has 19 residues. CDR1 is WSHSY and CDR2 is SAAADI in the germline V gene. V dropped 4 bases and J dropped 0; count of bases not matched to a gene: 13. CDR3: CASSALWTGMNANTGELFF. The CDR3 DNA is TGCGCCAGCAGTGCTCTCTGGACAGGGATGAATGCGAACACCGGGGAGCTGTTTTTT.

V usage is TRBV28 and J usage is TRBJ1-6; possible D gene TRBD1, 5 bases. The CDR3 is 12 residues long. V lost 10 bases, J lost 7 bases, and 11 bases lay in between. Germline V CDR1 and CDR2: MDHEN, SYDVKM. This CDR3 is CAIGTVNSPLHF. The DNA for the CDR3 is TGTGCCATCGGGACTGTAAATTCACCCCTCCACTTT.

CDR3 DNA: TGTGCCTGGAGTGTTCAGGTTGGACTGAACACTGAAGCTTTCTTT. It yields the protein CAWSVQVGLNTEAFF. The rearrangement links TRBV30 to TRBJ1-1, with D unresolved. Germline V gene data show CDR1 as GTSNPN and CDR2 as SVGIG (reference sequence). The CDR3 is 15 amino acids. V lost 0 bases and J 0 bases, leaving 11 bases between the germline ends.

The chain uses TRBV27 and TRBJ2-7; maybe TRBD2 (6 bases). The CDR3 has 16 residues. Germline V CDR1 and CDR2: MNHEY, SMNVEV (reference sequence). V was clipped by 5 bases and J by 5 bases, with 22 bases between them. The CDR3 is CASSQLSGLREDEQYF. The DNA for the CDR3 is TGTGCCAGCAGTCAACTCTCGGGTTTGAGGGAGGACGAGCAGTACTTC.

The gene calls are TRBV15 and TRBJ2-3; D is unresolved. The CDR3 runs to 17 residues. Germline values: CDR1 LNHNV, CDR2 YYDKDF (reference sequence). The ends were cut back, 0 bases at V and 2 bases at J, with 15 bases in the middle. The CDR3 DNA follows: TGTGCCACCAGCAGAGATGCAGCGAGCCTCATCACAGATACGCAGTATTTT. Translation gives CATSRDAASLITDTQYF.

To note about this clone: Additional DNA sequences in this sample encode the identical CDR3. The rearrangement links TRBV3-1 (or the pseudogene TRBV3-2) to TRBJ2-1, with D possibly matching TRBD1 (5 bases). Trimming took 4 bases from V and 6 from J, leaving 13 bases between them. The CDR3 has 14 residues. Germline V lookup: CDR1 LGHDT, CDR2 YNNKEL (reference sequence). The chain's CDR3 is CASSPPTDSNEQFF. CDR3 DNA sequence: TGTGCCAGCAGCCCTCCGACAGATTCCAATGAGCAGTTCTTC.

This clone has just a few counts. CDR3 coding DNA: TGTGCCGCGACAGGGGACAGATCACCCCTCCACTTT. Translated: CAATGDRSPLHF. V usage is TRBV10-3 and J usage is TRBJ1-6; TRBD1 matches 8 bases. The CDR3 is 12 amino acids. The J segment lost 10 bases and the V segment lost 11 bases, leaving 7 bases of the junction unmatched. The germline CDR1 and CDR2 sequences are ENHRY and SYGVKD.

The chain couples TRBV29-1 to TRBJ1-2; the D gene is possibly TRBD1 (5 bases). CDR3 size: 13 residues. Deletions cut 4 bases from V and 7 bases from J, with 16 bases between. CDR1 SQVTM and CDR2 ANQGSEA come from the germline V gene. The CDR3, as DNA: TGCAGCGTTGTATCCGAACATGGGGCTGGCTACACCTTC. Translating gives CSVVSEHGAGYTF.

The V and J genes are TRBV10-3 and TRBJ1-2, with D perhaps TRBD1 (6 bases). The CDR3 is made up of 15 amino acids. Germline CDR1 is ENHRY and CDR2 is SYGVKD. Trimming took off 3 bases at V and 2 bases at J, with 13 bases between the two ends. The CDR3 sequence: CAISEGGQGNYGYTF. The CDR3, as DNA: TGTGCCATCAGTGAAGGGGGTCAAGGCAACTATGGCTACACCTTC.

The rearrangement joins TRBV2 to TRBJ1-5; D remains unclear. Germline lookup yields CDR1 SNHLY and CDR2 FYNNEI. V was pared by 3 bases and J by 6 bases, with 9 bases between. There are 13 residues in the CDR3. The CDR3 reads CASSDEGSQPQHF. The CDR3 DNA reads TGTGCCAGCAGTGATGAGGGTAGTCAGCCCCAGCATTTT.

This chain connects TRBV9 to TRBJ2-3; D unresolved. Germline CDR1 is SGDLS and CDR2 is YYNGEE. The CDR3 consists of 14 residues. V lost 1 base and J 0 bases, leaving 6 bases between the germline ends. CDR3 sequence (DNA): TGTGCCAGCAGCGTATTTCAGAGCACAGATACGCAGTATTTT. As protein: CASSVFQSTDTQYF.

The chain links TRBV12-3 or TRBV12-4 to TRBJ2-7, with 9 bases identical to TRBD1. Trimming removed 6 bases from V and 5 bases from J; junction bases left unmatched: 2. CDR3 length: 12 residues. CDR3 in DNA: TGTGCCAGCAGACAGGGGGCGCACGAGCAGTACTTC. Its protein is CASRQGAHEQYF.

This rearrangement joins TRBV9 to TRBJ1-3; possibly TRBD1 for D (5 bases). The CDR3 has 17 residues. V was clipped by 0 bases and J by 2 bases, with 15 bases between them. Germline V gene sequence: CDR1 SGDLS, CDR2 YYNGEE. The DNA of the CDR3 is TGTGCCAGCAGCGTAGTTCCCAGCCAGGGCCCTGGAAACACCATATATTTT. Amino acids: CASSVVPSQGPGNTIYF.

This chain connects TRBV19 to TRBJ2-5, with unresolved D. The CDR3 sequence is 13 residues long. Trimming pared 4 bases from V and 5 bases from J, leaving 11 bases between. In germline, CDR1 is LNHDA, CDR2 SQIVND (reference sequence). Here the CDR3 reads CASSTFLHETQYF. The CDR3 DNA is TGTGCCAGTAGTACTTTCCTTCACGAGACCCAGTACTTC.

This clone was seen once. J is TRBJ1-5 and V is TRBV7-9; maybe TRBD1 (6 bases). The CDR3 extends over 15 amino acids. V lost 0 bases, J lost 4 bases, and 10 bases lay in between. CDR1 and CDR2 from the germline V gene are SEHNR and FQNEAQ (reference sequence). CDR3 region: CASSLAGGDNQPQHF. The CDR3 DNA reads TGTGCCAGCAGCTTAGCAGGGGGTGATAATCAGCCCCAGCATTTT.

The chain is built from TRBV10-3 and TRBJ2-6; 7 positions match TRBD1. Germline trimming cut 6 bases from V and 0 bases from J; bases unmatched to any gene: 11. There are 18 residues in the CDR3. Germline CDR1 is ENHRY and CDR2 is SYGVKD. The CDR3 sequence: CAISAGGTGASGANVLTF. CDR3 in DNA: TGTGCCATCAGCGCCGGCGGTACAGGGGCCTCTGGGGCCAACGTCCTGACTTTC.

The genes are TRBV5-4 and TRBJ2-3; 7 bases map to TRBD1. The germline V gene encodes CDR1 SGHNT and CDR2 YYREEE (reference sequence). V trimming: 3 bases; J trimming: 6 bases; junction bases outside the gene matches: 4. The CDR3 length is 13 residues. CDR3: CASSSGQEDTQYF. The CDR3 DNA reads TGTGCCAGCAGCTCCGGACAGGAGGATACGCAGTATTTT.

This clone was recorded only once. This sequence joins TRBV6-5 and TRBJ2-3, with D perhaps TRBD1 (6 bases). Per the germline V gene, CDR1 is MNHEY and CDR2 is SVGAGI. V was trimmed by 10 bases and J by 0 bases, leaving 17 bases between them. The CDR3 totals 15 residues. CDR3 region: CATDRTLSSTDTQYF. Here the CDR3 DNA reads TGTGCCACCGACAGGACACTATCTAGCACAGATACGCAGTATTTT.

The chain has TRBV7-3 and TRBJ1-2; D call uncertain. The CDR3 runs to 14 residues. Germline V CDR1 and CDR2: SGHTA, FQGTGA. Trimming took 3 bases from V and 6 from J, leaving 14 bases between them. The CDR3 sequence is CASSLGPASDGYTF. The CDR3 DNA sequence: TGTGCCAGCAGCTTGGGTCCGGCTAGCGATGGCTACACCTTC.